This T cell receptor (beta chain) was recovered during a study of identical twins. Study conclusions and caveats: Partly confounded zero-insertion analyses could result from invariant MAIT and iNKT cells. The abundant beta clonotypes from cord blood had fewer insertions, and memory repertoires had none of this. Rather than following the same donors, the conclusions depended on cross-sectional statistical analysis.

There are 16 residues in the CDR3. Looked up from germline, CDR1 is KGHSH and CDR2 is LQKENI. The J segment lost 7 bases and the V segment lost 5 bases, leaving 11 bases of the junction unmatched. This clonotype showed up just a few times. Its antigen is as yet unknown. TCRdb re-called the 5' RACE reads with MiXCR, one entry per CDR3 protein. The table has 130,000 to 150,000 distinct CDR3 sequences, approximately 4% seen once. Sequenced: memory T cells sorted from blood. The chain joins TRBV18 to TRBJ2-7, with 13 bases that match TRBD2. This TCR came from a man aged 18-30 years in good health. This CDR3 reads CASSSGLAGAGREQYF. CDR3 bases: TGTGCCAGCTCATCCGGACTAGCGGGAGCCGGACGGGAGCAGTACTTC.